This TCR beta chain derives from a study of blood T cell repertoires in COVID-19. Here immunoSEQ multiplex PCR was the method, and the copy in TCRdb shows in-frame clones only, minus some. The sample lists roughly 240,000 clones; roughly 86% were seen once. Looked up from germline, CDR1 is SGHAT and CDR2 is FQNNGV. The CDR3 spans 11 residues. V lost 6 bases and J 7 bases, leaving 9 bases between the germline ends. Source material: peripheral blood. The chain employs TRBV11-2 and TRBJ1-1, with no clear D. The receptor comes from a man aged 18 to 35 with active or convalescent COVID-19. The CDR3 reads CASRGGVEAFF. In DNA form, the CDR3 reads TGTGCCAGCAGAGGAGGCGTTGAAGCTTTCTTT.